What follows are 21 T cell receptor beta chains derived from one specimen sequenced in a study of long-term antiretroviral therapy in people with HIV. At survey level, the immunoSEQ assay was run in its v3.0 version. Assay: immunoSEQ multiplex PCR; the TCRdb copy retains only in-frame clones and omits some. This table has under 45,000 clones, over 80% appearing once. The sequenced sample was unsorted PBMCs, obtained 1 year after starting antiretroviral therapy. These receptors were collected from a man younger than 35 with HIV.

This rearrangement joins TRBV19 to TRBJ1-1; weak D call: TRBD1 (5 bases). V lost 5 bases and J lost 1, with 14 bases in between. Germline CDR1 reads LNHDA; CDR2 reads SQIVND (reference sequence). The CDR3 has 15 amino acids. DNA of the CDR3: TGTGCCAGTAGTTCCAAGACAGCTACGAACACTGAAGCTTTCTTT. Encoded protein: CASSSKTATNTEAFF.

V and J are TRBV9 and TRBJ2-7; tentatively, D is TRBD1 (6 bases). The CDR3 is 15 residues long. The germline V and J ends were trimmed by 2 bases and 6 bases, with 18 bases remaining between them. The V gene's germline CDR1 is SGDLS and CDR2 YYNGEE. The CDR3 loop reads CASSVETGLGVEQYF. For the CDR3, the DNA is TGTGCCAGCAGCGTGGAGACAGGCTTGGGAGTCGAGCAGTACTTC.

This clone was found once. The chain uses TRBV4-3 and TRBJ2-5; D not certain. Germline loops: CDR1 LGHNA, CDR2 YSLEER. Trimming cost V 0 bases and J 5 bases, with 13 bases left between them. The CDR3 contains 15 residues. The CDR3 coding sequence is TGCGCCAGCAGCCAAGATCTCGGTAGCTTGGAGACCCAGTACTTC. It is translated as CASSQDLGSLETQYF.

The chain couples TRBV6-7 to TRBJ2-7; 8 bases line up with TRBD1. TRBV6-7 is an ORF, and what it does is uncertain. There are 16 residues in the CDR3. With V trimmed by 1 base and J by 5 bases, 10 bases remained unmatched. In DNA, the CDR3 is TGTGCCAGCAGTTACTTCGAGGTGCAGGGGGCCCACGAGCAGTACTTC. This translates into CASSYFEVQGAHEQYF.

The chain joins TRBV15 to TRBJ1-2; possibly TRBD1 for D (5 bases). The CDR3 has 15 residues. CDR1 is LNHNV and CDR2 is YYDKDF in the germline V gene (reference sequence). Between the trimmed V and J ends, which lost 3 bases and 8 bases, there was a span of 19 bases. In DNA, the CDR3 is TGTGCCACCAGCAGGGCTGCGACAGAAGTCATGGGCTACACCTTC. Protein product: CATSRAATEVMGYTF. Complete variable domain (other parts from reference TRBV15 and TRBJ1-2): DAMVIQNPRYQVTQFGKPVTLSCSQTLNHNVMYWYQQKSSQAPKLLFHYYDKDFNNEADTPDNFQSRRPNTSFCFLDIRSPGLGDTAMYLCATSRAATEVMGYTFGSGTRLTVV.

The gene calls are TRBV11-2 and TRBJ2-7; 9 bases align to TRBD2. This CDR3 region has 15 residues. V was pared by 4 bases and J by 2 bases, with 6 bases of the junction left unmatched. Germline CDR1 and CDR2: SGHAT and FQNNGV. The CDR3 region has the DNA TGTGCCAGCAGCTCCGGGGCGGGAGGGCCCTACGAGCAGTACTTC. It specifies CASSSGAGGPYEQYF.

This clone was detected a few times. CDR3 nucleotide sequence: TGTGCCAGCAGCGTAGTTCGTTATTATGGTGAAGCTTTCTTT. It specifies CASSVVRYYGEAFF. V and J are TRBV9 and TRBJ1-1; D is ambiguous. V was clipped by 0 bases and J by 7 bases, with 13 bases between them. Germline CDR1 SGDLS, CDR2 YYNGEE. There are 14 residues in the CDR3.

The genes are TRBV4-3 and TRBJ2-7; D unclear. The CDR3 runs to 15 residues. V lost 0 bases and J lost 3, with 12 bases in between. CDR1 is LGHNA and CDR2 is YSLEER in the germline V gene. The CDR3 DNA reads TGCGCCAGCAGCCAAGATGGTTCCAGCTACTACGAGCAGTACTTC. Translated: CASSQDGSSYYEQYF.

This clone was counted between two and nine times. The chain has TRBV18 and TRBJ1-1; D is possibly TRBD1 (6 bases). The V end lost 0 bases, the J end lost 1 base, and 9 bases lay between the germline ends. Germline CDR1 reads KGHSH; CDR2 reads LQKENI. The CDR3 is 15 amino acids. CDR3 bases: TGTGCCAGCTCACCACCGTGGGGGCGGAACACTGAAGCTTTCTTT. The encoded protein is CASSPPWGRNTEAFF.

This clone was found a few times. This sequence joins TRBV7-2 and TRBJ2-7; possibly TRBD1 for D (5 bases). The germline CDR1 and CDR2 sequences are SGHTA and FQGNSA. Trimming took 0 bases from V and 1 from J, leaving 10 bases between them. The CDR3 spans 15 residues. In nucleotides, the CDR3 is TGTGCCAGCAGCTTAGCTACAGGCCCTTCCTACGAGCAGTACTTC. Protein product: CASSLATGPSYEQYF.

Written as DNA, the CDR3 is TGCAGCGCAAAAGGAGCAACTAATGAAAAACTGTTTTTT. Protein product: CSAKGATNEKLFF. The chain joins TRBV29-1 to TRBJ1-4, with D hard to call. Trimming shortened V by 7 bases and J by 0 bases, and 9 bases separated the two germline ends. This CDR3 contains 13 residues. Germline assignment: CDR1 SQVTM and CDR2 ANQGSEA. Together with reference TRBV29-1 and TRBJ1-4, the CDR3 gives the full variable domain: SAVISQKPSRDICQRGTSLTIQCQVDSQVTMMFWYRQQPGQSLTLIATANQGSEATYESGFVIDKFPISRPNLTFSTLTVSNMSPEDSSIYLCSAKGATNEKLFFGSGTQLSVL.

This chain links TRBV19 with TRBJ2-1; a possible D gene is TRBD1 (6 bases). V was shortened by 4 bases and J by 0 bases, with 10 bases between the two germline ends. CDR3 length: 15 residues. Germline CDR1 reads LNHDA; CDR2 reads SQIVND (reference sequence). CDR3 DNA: TGTGCCAGTAGTAGGGGGCAGGGCTCCTACAATGAGCAGTTCTTC. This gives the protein CASSRGQGSYNEQFF.

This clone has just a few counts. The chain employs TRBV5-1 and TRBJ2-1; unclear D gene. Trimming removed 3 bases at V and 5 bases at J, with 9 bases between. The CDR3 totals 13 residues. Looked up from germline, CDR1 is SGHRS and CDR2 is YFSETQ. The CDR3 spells CASSSPLHNEQFF. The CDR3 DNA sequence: TGCGCCAGCAGCTCACCCTTGCACAATGAGCAGTTCTTC.

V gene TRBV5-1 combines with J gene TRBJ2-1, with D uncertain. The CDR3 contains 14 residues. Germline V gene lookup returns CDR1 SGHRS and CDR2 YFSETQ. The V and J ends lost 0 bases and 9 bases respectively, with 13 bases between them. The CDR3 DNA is TGCGCCAGCAGCTTGGTAGATATTGTGATTGAGCAGTTCTTC. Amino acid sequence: CASSLVDIVIEQFF.

Here the CDR3 DNA reads TGCGCCAGCAGCCAAGATTCGCGGGGGGCAACTGAAGCTTTCTTT. This translates into CASSQDSRGATEAFF. The J gene is TRBJ1-1, the V gene TRBV4-1; tentatively, D is TRBD1 (6 bases). Germline loops: CDR1 MGHRA, CDR2 YSYEKL. CDR3 length: 15 residues. Trimming took off 0 bases at V and 5 bases at J, with 13 bases between the two ends.

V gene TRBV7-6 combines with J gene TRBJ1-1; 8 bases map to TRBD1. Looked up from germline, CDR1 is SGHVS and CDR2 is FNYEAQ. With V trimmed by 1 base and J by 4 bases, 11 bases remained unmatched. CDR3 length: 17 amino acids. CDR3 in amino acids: CASSLEPRAGQGTEAFF. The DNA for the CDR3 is TGTGCCAGCAGCTTAGAGCCGCGGGCTGGACAGGGCACTGAAGCTTTCTTT.

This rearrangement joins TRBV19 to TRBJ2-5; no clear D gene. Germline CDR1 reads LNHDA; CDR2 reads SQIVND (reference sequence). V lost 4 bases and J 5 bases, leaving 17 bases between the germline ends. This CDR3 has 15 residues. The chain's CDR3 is CASSNPVGSWETQYF. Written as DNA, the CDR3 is TGTGCCAGTAGTAACCCCGTTGGATCATGGGAGACCCAGTACTTC.

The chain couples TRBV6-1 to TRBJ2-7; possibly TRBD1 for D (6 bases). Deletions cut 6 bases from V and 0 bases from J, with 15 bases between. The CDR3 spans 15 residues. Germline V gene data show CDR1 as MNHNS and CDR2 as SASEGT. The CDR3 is CASRARDKSSYEQYF. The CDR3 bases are TGTGCCAGCAGAGCCCGGGACAAATCCTCCTACGAGCAGTACTTC.

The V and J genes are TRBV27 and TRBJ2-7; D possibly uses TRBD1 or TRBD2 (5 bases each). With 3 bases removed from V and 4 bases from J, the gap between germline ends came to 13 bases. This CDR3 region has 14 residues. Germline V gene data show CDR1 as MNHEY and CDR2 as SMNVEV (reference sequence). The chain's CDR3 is CASSFVGAAYEQYF. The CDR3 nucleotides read TGTGCCAGCAGTTTCGTCGGGGCCGCGTACGAGCAGTACTTC.

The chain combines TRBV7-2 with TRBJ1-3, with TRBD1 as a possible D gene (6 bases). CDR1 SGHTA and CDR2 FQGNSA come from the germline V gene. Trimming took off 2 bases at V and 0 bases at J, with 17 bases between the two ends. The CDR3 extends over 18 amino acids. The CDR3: CASSLYVDSLSSGNTIYF. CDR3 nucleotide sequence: TGTGCCAGCAGCTTATACGTGGACAGCTTGAGCTCTGGAAACACCATATATTTT.

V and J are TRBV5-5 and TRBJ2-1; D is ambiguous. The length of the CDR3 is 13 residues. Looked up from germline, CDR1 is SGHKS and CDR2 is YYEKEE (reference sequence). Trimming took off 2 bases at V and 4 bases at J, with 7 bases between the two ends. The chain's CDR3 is CASSFVLYNEQFF. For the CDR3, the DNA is TGTGCCAGCAGCTTTGTCCTATACAATGAGCAGTTCTTC.